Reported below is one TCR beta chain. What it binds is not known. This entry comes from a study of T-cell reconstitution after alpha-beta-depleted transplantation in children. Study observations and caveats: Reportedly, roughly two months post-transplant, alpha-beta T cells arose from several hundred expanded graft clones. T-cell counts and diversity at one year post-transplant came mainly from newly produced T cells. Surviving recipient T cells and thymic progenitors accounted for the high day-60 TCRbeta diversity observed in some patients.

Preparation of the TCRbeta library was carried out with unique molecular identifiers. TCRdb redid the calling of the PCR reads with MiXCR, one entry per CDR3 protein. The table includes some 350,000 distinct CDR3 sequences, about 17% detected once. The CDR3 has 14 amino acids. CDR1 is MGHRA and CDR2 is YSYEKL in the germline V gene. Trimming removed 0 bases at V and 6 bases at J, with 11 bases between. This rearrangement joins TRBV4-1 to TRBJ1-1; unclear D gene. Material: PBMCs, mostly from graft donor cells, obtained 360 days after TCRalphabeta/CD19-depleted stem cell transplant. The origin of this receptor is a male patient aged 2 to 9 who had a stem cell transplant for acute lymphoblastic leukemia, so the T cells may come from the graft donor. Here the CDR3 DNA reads TGCGCCAGCAGCCAAGAGCCCCCATCGGCTGAAGCTTTCTTT. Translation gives CASSQEPPSAEAFF.